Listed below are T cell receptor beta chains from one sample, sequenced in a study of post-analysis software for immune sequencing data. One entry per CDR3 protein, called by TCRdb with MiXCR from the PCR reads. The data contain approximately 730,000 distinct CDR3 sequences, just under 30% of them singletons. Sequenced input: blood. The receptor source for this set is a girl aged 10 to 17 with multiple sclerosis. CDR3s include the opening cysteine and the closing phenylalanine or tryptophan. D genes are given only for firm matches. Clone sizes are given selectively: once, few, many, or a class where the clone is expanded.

CASSDSRGGPNEQFF TGTGCCAGCAGTGACTCGAGAGGGGGCCCCAATGAGCAGTTCTTC TRBJ2-1 TRBV6-4 NA TRBD1
CASSVRHRYTF TGTGCCAGCAGCGTCAGGCATCGCTACACCTTC TRBJ1-2 TRBV7-2 NA NA
CASSEAQGVSLAFF TGTGCCAGCAGTGAAGCCCAGGGTGTCAGTTTAGCTTTCTTT TRBJ1-1 TRBV6-1 NA NA
CASSFGQGWKDTEAFF TGCGCCAGCAGCTTTGGACAGGGGTGGAAAGACACTGAAGCTTTCTTT TRBJ1-1 TRBV5-1 NA TRBD1
CASSLIGGNQPQHF TGCGCCAGCAGCTTGATCGGAGGCAATCAGCCCCAGCATTTT TRBJ1-5 TRBV5-1 few NA
CSVVRGWTDTQYF TGCAGCGTTGTCCGGGGGTGGACAGATACGCAGTATTTT TRBJ2-3 TRBV29-1 NA NA
CASSEVVSYEQYF TGTGCCAGCAGTGAAGTGGTAAGCTACGAGCAGTACTTC TRBJ2-7 TRBV2 NA NA
CASSPTESSQNTEAFF TGTGCCAGCAGCCCCACGGAGAGCAGCCAGAACACTGAAGCTTTCTTT TRBJ1-1 TRBV7-8 NA NA
CASSDPYEQYF TGTGCCAGCAGCGACCCCTACGAGCAGTACTTC TRBJ2-7 TRBV6-5 many NA
CASSNPPYGYTF TGTGCCAGCAGCAACCCCCCGTATGGCTACACCTTC TRBJ1-2 TRBV27 NA NA
CASSLGAGKGSYNEQFF TGTGCCAGCAGCTTAGGGGCCGGAAAGGGGTCCTACAATGAGCAGTTCTTC TRBJ2-1 TRBV7-2 few NA
CASSLSGKGHEQYF TGCGCCAGCAGCTTGTCCGGGAAGGGTCACGAGCAGTACTTC TRBJ2-7 TRBV5-1 NA NA
CASSLNRGLSEKLFF TGTGCCAGCAGTCTCAACAGGGGTCTCAGTGAAAAACTGTTTTTT TRBJ1-4 TRBV27 NA TRBD1
CAITEQGVRTDTQYF TGTGCCATCACTGAACAGGGAGTTCGGACAGATACGCAGTATTTT TRBJ2-3 TRBV10-3 few NA
CASRLGREETQYF TGTGCCAGCAGGTTGGGACGGGAAGAGACCCAGTACTTC TRBJ2-5 TRBV28 NA NA
CASSLAGVGQGILYGYTF TGTGCCAGCAGCTTAGCAGGTGTCGGGCAGGGGATCCTCTATGGCTACACCTTC TRBJ1-2 TRBV7-2 once NA
CSVLGTSGRGNEQFF TGCAGCGTCCTCGGGACTAGCGGGAGGGGTAATGAGCAGTTCTTC TRBJ2-1 TRBV29-1 many TRBD2
CAISAPPSPYEQYF TGTGCCATCAGCGCACCCCCAAGTCCCTACGAGCAGTACTTC TRBJ2-7 TRBV10-3 few NA
CASSYTQGQGTEAFF TGTGCCAGCAGTTACACACAGGGGCAAGGCACTGAAGCTTTCTTT TRBJ1-1 TRBV6-6 NA TRBD1
CASSSGTSQETQYF TGCGCCAGCAGCTCCGGGACGTCACAAGAGACCCAGTACTTC TRBJ2-5 TRBV5-1 NA NA
CASSLHVGLNNGQYF TGTGCCAGCAGCTTACATGTAGGGCTCAACAATGGGCAGTACTTC TRBJ2-7 TRBV7-2 NA NA
CASSAGAGPAQETQYF TGTGCCAGCAGCGCCGGGGCGGGGCCCGCACAAGAGACCCAGTACTTC TRBJ2-5 TRBV9 few NA
CSAISGAPETQYF TGCAGTGCTATCTCGGGAGCCCCAGAGACCCAGTACTTC TRBJ2-5 TRBV20-1 NA NA
CSAAESGNEQFF TGCAGCGCCGCAGAATCAGGCAATGAGCAGTTCTTC TRBJ2-1 TRBV29-1 few NA
CASSLTGSYETQYF TGTGCCAGCAGCCTGACAGGGTCATACGAGACCCAGTACTTC TRBJ2-5 TRBV7-9 NA TRBD1
CASSPDRTGMADTQYF TGTGCCAGCAGCCCGGATCGGACAGGGATGGCAGATACGCAGTATTTT TRBJ2-3 TRBV7-2 NA TRBD1
CASSSFVAGAETQYF TGTGCTAGCAGTTCTTTTGTGGCGGGCGCAGAGACCCAGTACTTC TRBJ2-5 TRBV7-7 NA NA
CASSPYDRGYNEQFF TGTGCCAGCTCCCCTTACGACAGGGGATACAATGAGCAGTTCTTC TRBJ2-1 TRBV18 few TRBD1
CASSLLFEGNTGELFF TGTGCCAGCAGTTTACTCTTTGAGGGGAACACCGGGGAGCTGTTTTTT TRBJ2-2 TRBV27 NA NA
CASSFRTGGGYTF TGTGCCAGCAGTTTTAGGACAGGGGGAGGCTACACCTTC TRBJ1-2 TRBV6-5 few TRBD1
CASSYSRTTNTGELFF TGTGCCAGCAGTTACTCAAGGACCACGAACACCGGGGAGCTGTTTTTT TRBJ2-2 TRBV6-5 NA NA
CASSVGGTQGETQYF TGTGCCAGCAGCGTAGGTGGCACCCAGGGAGAGACCCAGTACTTC TRBJ2-5 TRBV9 NA NA